At least ten counts were recorded for the clone carrying this T cell receptor (beta chain). The antigen is unknown. A single record per CDR3 protein comes from TCRdb applying MiXCR to the reads. The table has some 390,000 distinct CDR3 sequences, around 18% seen once. The record originates from a study of T cell repertoires in cytomegalovirus infection. In the study overall: Matching HLA type, along with CMV infection, was indicated by public TCR beta signatures.

Germline V gene data show CDR1 as DFQATT and CDR2 as SNEGSKA (reference sequence). V lost 0 bases and J lost 0, with 6 bases in between. CDR3 size: 15 residues. Whole-study results and caveats: The ex vivo response was dominated by HLA-C-restricted CMV-specific TCR beta clonotypes.

The clonotype was recovered from a human donor in good health (CMV status not recorded). Some clones in this sample may be carry-over from other donors' samples. This rearrangement joins TRBV20-1 to TRBJ2-6; D ambiguous. Sequencing was performed on PBMCs. In DNA, the CDR3 is TGCAGTGCTAGAGATCAAGTCTCTGGGGCCAACGTCCTGACTTTC. This translates into CSARDQVSGANVLTF.